The 20 T cell receptor beta chains presented below share a single source sample, sequenced in a study of blood T cell repertoires in COVID-19. The repertoire was sequenced with immunoSEQ multiplex PCR; TCRdb's copy has only in-frame clones and lacks some. In the table there are nearly 250,000 clones, approximately 85% of which are singletons. The sample taken for sequencing was PBMCs or T cells enriched from blood (not recorded which). The receptors here all came from a woman between 45 and 60 years old with acute COVID-19.

V is TRBV5-1 and J is TRBJ1-3, with D unresolved. Trimming stripped 4 bases from V and 0 bases from J, with 5 bases between. Germline V gene sequence: CDR1 SGHRS, CDR2 YFSETQ. The CDR3 is 13 residues long. The CDR3 DNA reads as TGCGCCAGCAGCGACATCTCTGGAAACACCATATATTTT. This codes for CASSDISGNTIYF.

V gene TRBV5-1 combines with J gene TRBJ1-2, with 8 nucleotides matching TRBD1. CDR1 is SGHRS and CDR2 is YFSETQ in the germline V gene. CDR3 length equals 14 residues. The ends lost 4 bases at V and 2 bases at J; junction bases unmatched: 4. The CDR3 DNA sequence: TGCGCCAGCAGCCGGGACAGGCCCAACTATGGCTACACCTTC. Amino acid sequence: CASSRDRPNYGYTF.

The chain couples TRBV9 to TRBJ2-1; TRBD2 aligns across 16 bases. The germline CDR1 and CDR2 sequences are SGDLS and YYNGEE. V dropped 3 bases and J dropped 3; count of bases not matched to a gene: 3. This CDR3 spans 17 amino acids. CDR3 region: CASSEGLAGGFYNEQFF. The CDR3 coding sequence is TGTGCCAGCAGCGAGGGACTAGCGGGGGGGTTCTACAATGAGCAGTTCTTC.

V is TRBV29-1 and J is TRBJ1-1, with no clear D. The germline CDR1 and CDR2 sequences are SQVTM and ANQGSEA. The CDR3 runs 15 residues. CDR3 residues: CSGRFLLGGSTEAFF. CDR3 in DNA: TGCAGTGGCCGGTTTCTTTTGGGAGGTAGCACTGAAGCTTTCTTT.

V usage is TRBV19 and J usage is TRBJ1-1; 8 positions match TRBD1. The CDR3 totals 16 residues. Germline V gene data show CDR1 as LNHDA and CDR2 as SQIVND (reference sequence). After removal of 1 base from V and 0 bases from J, the junction contained 4 bases not matched to a gene. The CDR3 sequence is CASSIGTGTMNTEAFF. Written as DNA, the CDR3 is TGTGCCAGTAGTATAGGGACAGGGACGATGAACACTGAAGCTTTCTTT.

The chain carries TRBV5-8 and TRBJ2-3; D may be TRBD2 (5 bases). Trimming took off 4 bases at V and 3 bases at J, with 12 bases between the two ends. The CDR3 covers 14 residues. Germline V gene data show CDR1 as SGHTS and CDR2 as YDEGEE. CDR3 loop: CASSLGGRTDTQYF. Written as DNA, the CDR3 is TGTGCCAGCAGCCTTGGAGGCAGAACAGATACGCAGTATTTT.

CDR3 bases: TGCGCCAGCAGCCCTCAGACAGGGGGCATTCATGGCTACACCTTC. Its protein is CASSPQTGGIHGYTF. The V gene is TRBV5-1, the J gene TRBJ1-2, with 10 bases fitting TRBD1. The germline gives CDR1 SGHRS, CDR2 YFSETQ. The CDR3 covers 15 residues. The ends lost 4 bases at V and 6 bases at J; junction bases unmatched: 9. Complete variable domain (other parts from reference TRBV5-1 and TRBJ1-2): KAGVTQTPRYLIKTRGQQVTLSCSPISGHRSVSWYQQTPGQGLQFLFEYFSETQRNKGNFPGRFSGRQFSNSRSEMNVSTLELGDSALYLCASSPQTGGIHGYTFGSGTRLTVV.

The chain uses TRBV30 and TRBJ1-1, with a possible D match to TRBD1 (5 bases). Germline V gene lookup returns CDR1 GTSNPN and CDR2 SVGIG (reference sequence). Deletions cut 4 bases from V and 2 bases from J, with 14 bases between. CDR3 length: 14 residues. This chain's CDR3 is CAWKKGHRNTEAFF. The CDR3 DNA reads as TGTGCCTGGAAAAAAGGACACCGAAACACTGAAGCTTTCTTT.

The rearrangement joins TRBV10-3 to TRBJ1-1; D is undetermined. The CDR3 contains 13 residues. The V end lost 5 bases, the J end lost 3 bases, and 10 bases lay between the germline ends. Germline V gives CDR1 ENHRY, CDR2 SYGVKD. The CDR3: CAISSGWDTEAFF. The CDR3 coding sequence is TGTGCCATCAGTTCGGGTTGGGACACTGAAGCTTTCTTT.

This clone was seen more than once but under ten times. The rearrangement uses TRBV14 and TRBJ1-3; D might be TRBD1 (6 bases). CDR3 size: 16 residues. Germline V gives CDR1 SGHDN, CDR2 FVKESK. V gave up 2 bases and J gave up 0 bases, with 11 bases separating them. CDR3 DNA: TGTGCCAGCAGCCAACTTGGGACAACCTCTGGAAACACCATATATTTT. Translating gives CASSQLGTTSGNTIYF.

The chain links TRBV13 to TRBJ2-2; 10 bases match TRBD2. Per the germline V gene, CDR1 is PRHDT and CDR2 is FYEKMQ (reference sequence). This CDR3 contains 17 residues. Unmatched junction bases numbered 8, after V lost 1 base and J lost 6 bases. The CDR3 DNA reads as TGTGCCAGCAGCTTAGATCGGACTAGCGGAGGTCCCGGGGAGCTGTTTTTT. Translating gives CASSLDRTSGGPGELFF.

The J gene is TRBJ1-1, the V gene TRBV30; D gene uncertain. Looked up from germline, CDR1 is GTSNPN and CDR2 is SVGIG (reference sequence). CDR3 length: 12 amino acids. V lost 2 bases and J lost 7, with 11 bases in between. In DNA, the CDR3 is TGTGCCTGGAGTCGAGAGGTTATTGAAGCTTTCTTT. Protein: CAWSREVIEAFF.

The chain recombines TRBV7-2 with TRBJ2-3; TRBD2 agrees at 7 bases. Germline CDR1 and CDR2: SGHTA and FQGNSA. With 2 bases clipped from V and 0 bases from J, the junction kept 5 bases outside the gene matches. The CDR3 runs to 16 residues. CDR3 sequence reads: CASSLKAGRSTDTQYF. The CDR3 DNA reads TGTGCCAGCAGCTTAAAAGCGGGGAGAAGCACAGATACGCAGTATTTT.

The V and J genes are TRBV6-5 and TRBJ1-1; D not certain. Germline CDR1 is MNHEY and CDR2 is SVGAGI. V lost 8 bases, J lost 1 base, and 14 bases lay in between. The CDR3 loop spans 14 amino acids. CDR3 bases: TGTGCCAGCGCCCCGTGGGAGGGGAACACTGAAGCTTTCTTT. It yields the protein CASAPWEGNTEAFF.

The chain is built from TRBV5-1 and TRBJ2-7, with D possibly matching TRBD1 (6 bases). The CDR3 loop spans 14 amino acids. Trimming removed 0 bases at V and 2 bases at J, with 9 bases between. The V gene's germline CDR1 is SGHRS and CDR2 YFSETQ. CDR3 DNA: TGCGCCAGCAGCTTGGACAGGGTTGCCTACGAGCAGTACTTC. Translation: CASSLDRVAYEQYF.

Only a few counts were recorded for this clone. The chain links TRBV6-5 to TRBJ1-5; D gene uncertain. Per the germline V gene, CDR1 is MNHEY and CDR2 is SVGAGI. The length of the CDR3 is 14 residues. V lost 2 bases and J lost 5, with 10 bases in between. The CDR3: CASSYASPDQPQHF. DNA for the CDR3: TGTGCCAGCAGTTACGCTAGTCCCGATCAGCCCCAGCATTTT.

The chain joins TRBV7-8 to TRBJ1-5, with 10 bases identical to TRBD1. V shed 5 bases and J 1 base; nucleotides not matched to a gene: 8. The length of the CDR3 is 17 residues. Germline V gives CDR1 SGHVS, CDR2 FQNEAQ. In DNA form, the CDR3 reads TGTGCCAGCAGCGGGGACAGGGGTAAGGGGAGCAATCAGCCCCAGCATTTT. It encodes CASSGDRGKGSNQPQHF.

The rearrangement links TRBV12-3 or TRBV12-4 to TRBJ2-5; weak D call: TRBD2 (5 bases). This CDR3 spans 13 amino acids. The V and J ends lost 1 base and 2 bases respectively, with 5 bases between them. DNA of the CDR3: TGTGCCAGCAGTTTAGGGGAGCAAGAGACCCAGTACTTC. Its translation: CASSLGEQETQYF.

This clone has a single count. The CDR3 here is CASSQLGAEAFF. The DNA for the CDR3 is TGTGCCAGCAGCCAATTGGGCGCTGAAGCTTTCTTT. The chain carries TRBV3-1 (or the pseudogene TRBV3-2) and TRBJ1-1; D call uncertain. Germline lookup yields CDR1 LGHDT and CDR2 YNNKEL (reference sequence). The CDR3 totals 12 residues. Trimming removed 2 bases at V and 6 bases at J, with 7 bases between.

The rearrangement links TRBV3-1 (or the pseudogene TRBV3-2) to TRBJ1-1; D perhaps matches TRBD1 (6 bases). With 0 bases removed from V and 9 bases from J, the gap between germline ends came to 14 bases. CDR1 is LGHDT, CDR2 YNNKEL, per germline (reference sequence). The length of the CDR3 is 14 residues. The CDR3 DNA reads TGTGCCAGCAGCCAAGATCAGGGGAGGGAGAAAGCTTTCTTT. Encoded protein: CASSQDQGREKAFF.